A single sample gave rise to the 27 T cell receptor beta chains below, sequenced in a study of T cell changes during pregnancy in multiple sclerosis (dated by TCRdb to the late 2010s). The receptor library was made with the immunoSEQ multiplex PCR assay. TCRdb stores this immuneACCESS table with in-frame sequences only. Part of the clones is absent; in the studies checked, under half of the shortfall reflects unresolved V genes, and no reason is known for the rest. This sample is represented by some 71,000 clones; 90% to 95% of them were singletons. In total, the top ten clones hold about 0.3% of the sample. The sequenced sample was CD4+ T cells from peripheral blood mononuclear cells, obtained in the third trimester of pregnancy. Receptors originate from a female donor in good health, enrolled as a control in a pregnancy study.

The chain couples TRBV7-2 to TRBJ2-3, with D possibly being TRBD1 (5 bases). CDR3 length: 15 residues. Germline assignment: CDR1 SGHTA and CDR2 FQGNSA. Trimming shortened V by 5 bases and J by 6 bases, and 18 bases separated the two germline ends. CDR3 region: CASSPDGQGWDTQYF. CDR3 bases: TGTGCCAGCAGCCCTGACGGGCAGGGATGGGATACGCAGTATTTT.

V and J are TRBV30 and TRBJ1-4; TRBD1 is a possible D gene (6 bases). Germline CDR1 reads GTSNPN; CDR2 reads SVGIG (reference sequence). Trimming removed 1 base at V and 4 bases at J, with 16 bases between. The CDR3 has 16 amino acids. The CDR3 sequence: CAWSGRGRGNNEKLFF. CDR3 bases: TGTGCCTGGAGTGGACGGGGCAGGGGAAATAATGAAAAACTGTTTTTT.

This chain joins TRBV9 and TRBJ1-5; D call uncertain. Germline lookup yields CDR1 SGDLS and CDR2 YYNGEE. Trimming took 5 bases from V and 6 from J, leaving 24 bases between them. The CDR3 totals 17 residues. The DNA of the CDR3 is TGTGCCAGCAGACATTCGACCAACAGCAAACGGGGTCAGCCCCAGCATTTT. This codes for CASRHSTNSKRGQPQHF.

The chain uses TRBV5-1 and TRBJ2-1; D may be TRBD2 (5 bases). The V gene lost 4 bases and the J gene lost 0 bases, with 14 bases spanning the gap. The germline V gene has CDR1 SGHRS and CDR2 YFSETQ. CDR3 length: 16 residues. Here the CDR3 DNA reads TGCGCCAGCAGCCTAGACACGGGAAGCTCCTACAATGAGCAGTTCTTC. This gives the protein CASSLDTGSSYNEQFF.

The chain is built from TRBV19 and TRBJ2-3; 13 bases agree with TRBD2. J was trimmed by 0 bases and V by 8 bases; bases with no gene match: 5. The V gene's germline CDR1 is LNHDA and CDR2 SQIVND (reference sequence). The CDR3 loop spans 16 amino acids. The CDR3 here is CASRTSGGSSTDTQYF. CDR3 bases: TGTGCCAGTCGGACTAGCGGGGGATCGAGCACAGATACGCAGTATTTT.

The genes are TRBV6-1 and TRBJ1-1, with 7 bases aligning to TRBD1. The germline V gene has CDR1 MNHNS and CDR2 SASEGT. V lost 6 bases, J lost 4 bases, and 11 bases stayed unmatched. CDR3 length equals 15 residues. CDR3 protein: CASRLSRGHPTEAFF. The CDR3 nucleotides are TGTGCCAGCAGGCTCAGTAGGGGGCACCCCACTGAAGCTTTCTTT.

The J gene is TRBJ1-3, the V gene TRBV7-9; 7 bases fit TRBD1. CDR3 length: 14 amino acids. With V trimmed by 5 bases and J by 1 base, 2 bases remained unmatched. CDR1 and CDR2 (germline): SEHNR, FQNEAQ (reference sequence). The CDR3 is CASSLTGSGNTIYF. In nucleotides, the CDR3 is TGTGCCAGCAGCCTGACAGGGTCTGGAAACACCATATATTTT.

The rearrangement uses TRBV2 and TRBJ2-5, with D maybe TRBD2 (6 bases). CDR1 is SNHLY, CDR2 FYNNEI, per germline. The CDR3 is made up of 15 amino acids. Trimming shortened V by 5 bases and J by 5 bases, and 18 bases separated the two germline ends. The CDR3 here is CASSRDFSQWETQYF. Written as DNA, the CDR3 is TGTGCCAGCAGTCGGGACTTCAGCCAATGGGAGACCCAGTACTTC.

Only a few counts were recorded for this clone. The rearrangement uses TRBV30 and TRBJ1-1, with D unclear. Germline V CDR1 and CDR2: GTSNPN, SVGIG (reference sequence). V shed 1 base and J shed 7 bases, with 10 bases lying between them. This CDR3 comprises 12 residues. The CDR3 is CAWSGEGHEAFF. DNA of the CDR3: TGTGCCTGGAGTGGCGAGGGTCATGAAGCTTTCTTT.

The chain carries TRBV7-9 and TRBJ1-2, with D maybe TRBD1 (5 bases). The germline V gene encodes CDR1 SEHNR and CDR2 FQNEAQ (reference sequence). The CDR3 covers 13 residues. The V end lost 4 bases, the J end lost 7 bases, and 13 bases lay between the germline ends. CDR3 DNA sequence: TGTGCCAGCAGCTCCAGGGCAGGGTTTGGCTACACCTTC. Residues: CASSSRAGFGYTF.

This rearrangement joins TRBV4-2 to TRBJ1-1; D unresolved. With 0 bases removed from V and 7 bases from J, the gap between germline ends came to 12 bases. This CDR3 contains 14 residues. CDR1 and CDR2 (germline): LGHNA, YNFKEQ. The CDR3 coding sequence is TGTGCCAGCAGCCAAGAAGCCAAGCCTTATGAAGCTTTCTTT. Translated: CASSQEAKPYEAFF.

The V and J genes are TRBV30 and TRBJ1-6; a weak D match, TRBD1 (6 bases). V was cut by 3 bases and J by 8 bases, with 14 bases left in between. This CDR3 region has 14 residues. The V gene's germline CDR1 is GTSNPN and CDR2 SVGIG (reference sequence). The DNA of the CDR3 is TGTGCCTGGAGGAGCAGGGGAGGGGATTCACCCCTCCACTTT. Translated, it gives CAWRSRGGDSPLHF.

The chain employs TRBV6-4 and TRBJ1-6; no firm D call. The CDR3 totals 15 residues. Per germline, CDR1 MRHNA and CDR2 SNTAGT. Trimming cost V 2 bases and J 0 bases, with 5 bases left between them. The CDR3 sequence is CASSDTNSYNSPLHF. The CDR3 DNA reads as TGTGCCAGCAGTGACACAAACTCCTATAATTCACCCCTCCACTTT.

The gene calls are TRBV19 and TRBJ2-7; 7 bases agree with TRBD1. The ends lost 5 bases at V and 4 bases at J; junction bases unmatched: 8. Germline assignment: CDR1 LNHDA and CDR2 SQIVND (reference sequence). This CDR3 has 14 residues. CDR3 residues: CASSEQGLTYEQYF. The DNA for the CDR3 is TGTGCCAGTAGTGAACAGGGGTTAACGTACGAGCAGTACTTC.

V gene TRBV6-6 combines with J gene TRBJ1-3; a weak D match, TRBD1 (5 bases). The V end was cut by 7 bases, the J end by 3 bases, with 13 bases between. The germline CDR1 and CDR2 sequences are MNHNY and SVGAGI (reference sequence). The CDR3 extends over 14 amino acids. The DNA of the CDR3 is TGTGCCAGCATTCCCTCGGGGGGTGGAAACACCATATATTTT. This gives the protein CASIPSGGGNTIYF.

The rearrangement uses TRBV5-1 and TRBJ1-1; D call uncertain. The CDR3 is 11 residues long. The germline V gene has CDR1 SGHRS and CDR2 YFSETQ. V lost 6 bases and J 1 base, leaving 4 bases between the germline ends. In DNA, the CDR3 is TGCGCCAGCACCGGGAACACTGAAGCTTTCTTT. It specifies CASTGNTEAFF.

The chain uses TRBV4-1 and TRBJ2-3; the D gene is possibly TRBD1 (5 bases). This CDR3 region has 14 residues. Trimming cost V 3 bases and J 2 bases, with 9 bases left between them. The germline V gene has CDR1 MGHRA and CDR2 YSYEKL. The CDR3 region is CASSQTENTDTQYF. The CDR3 region has the DNA TGCGCCAGCAGCCAGACAGAGAACACAGATACGCAGTATTTT.

V is TRBV5-6 and J is TRBJ1-5; the D is unclear. Germline lookup yields CDR1 SGHDT and CDR2 YYEEEE. This CDR3 spans 13 amino acids. The V end was cut by 0 bases, the J end by 3 bases, with 4 bases between. The DNA for the CDR3 is TGTGCCAGCAGCTTGGGGGCCAATCAGCCCCAGCATTTT. Residues: CASSLGANQPQHF.

The genes are TRBV7-8 and TRBJ1-2; a weak D match, TRBD1 (6 bases). The CDR3 is 13 residues long. Trimming shortened V by 5 bases and J by 8 bases, and 15 bases separated the two germline ends. CDR1 and CDR2 from the germline V gene are SGHVS and FQNEAQ. The CDR3 sequence: CASSPTGQWGYTF. The CDR3 nucleotides read TGTGCCAGCAGCCCAACAGGACAGTGGGGCTACACCTTC.

The chain links TRBV7-2 to TRBJ1-2; 9 positions agree with TRBD1. The CDR3 has 15 residues. V dropped 5 bases and J dropped 1; count of bases not matched to a gene: 5. Germline V gives CDR1 SGHTA, CDR2 FQGNSA. DNA for the CDR3: TGTGCCAGCAGCGCAAGGACAGGGGATAACTATGGCTACACCTTC. Its protein is CASSARTGDNYGYTF.

A single count supports this clone. CDR3 bases: TGTGCCAGCAGCCTATTGTTGGCGGGCGCAGATACGCAGTATTTT. The encoded protein is CASSLLLAGADTQYF. The chain joins TRBV5-5 to TRBJ2-3; maybe TRBD2 (5 bases). Per the germline V gene, CDR1 is SGHKS and CDR2 is YYEKEE (reference sequence). This CDR3 contains 15 residues. Trimming took off 4 bases at V and 4 bases at J, with 16 bases between the two ends.

The V call is TRBV7-9, the J call TRBJ1-5; 7 positions agree with TRBD1. Germline V gives CDR1 SEHNR, CDR2 FQNEAQ (reference sequence). This CDR3 has 15 residues. The V gene end was trimmed by 2 bases and the J gene end by 4 bases; junction bases not matched to a gene: 5. The CDR3 sequence is CASSLTGQLNQPQHF. The DNA for the CDR3 is TGTGCCAGCAGCTTAACGGGACAGCTGAATCAGCCCCAGCATTTT.

V gene TRBV7-9 combines with J gene TRBJ1-1; D might be TRBD1 (5 bases). The CDR3 has 14 amino acids. The V and J ends lost 4 bases and 3 bases respectively, with 12 bases between them. The V gene's germline CDR1 is SEHNR and CDR2 FQNEAQ (reference sequence). CDR3 in DNA: TGTGCCAGCAGCTCTTCGGGGGGGTACACTGAAGCTTTCTTT. Translation: CASSSSGGYTEAFF.

The chain joins TRBV30 to TRBJ1-2; possibly TRBD1 for D (5 bases). The CDR3 length is 14 residues. Trimming removed 4 bases at V and 4 bases at J, with 16 bases between. The V gene's germline CDR1 is GTSNPN and CDR2 SVGIG (reference sequence). CDR3 residues: CAWKIAGYTYGYTF. Written as DNA, the CDR3 is TGTGCCTGGAAAATCGCAGGGTATACCTATGGCTACACCTTC.

V is TRBV18 and J is TRBJ1-1, with D hard to call. CDR1 and CDR2 from the germline V gene are KGHSH and LQKENI. The germline V and J ends were trimmed by 3 bases and 4 bases, with 18 bases remaining between them. The CDR3 loop spans 16 amino acids. The CDR3 coding sequence is TGTGCCAGCTCACCTCCTCTGGTGGGAGTGGGCACTGAAGCTTTCTTT. Translation: CASSPPLVGVGTEAFF.

The V gene is TRBV19, the J gene TRBJ1-1, with 11 bases lining up with TRBD1. The germline V gene has CDR1 LNHDA and CDR2 SQIVND (reference sequence). V was clipped by 5 bases and J by 7 bases; unmatched bases: 9. CDR3 length: 15 amino acids. In DNA, the CDR3 is TGTGCCAGTAGTCGGACAGGGGGCGTCGGTGTTGAAGCTTTCTTT. Translating it yields CASSRTGGVGVEAFF.

The chain joins TRBV7-3 to TRBJ1-3; D not certain. The CDR3 extends over 15 amino acids. Trimming shortened V by 1 base and J by 1 base, and 8 bases separated the two germline ends. The germline gives CDR1 SGHTA, CDR2 FQGTGA. The DNA of the CDR3 is TGTGCCAGCAGCTTAAGTCGAGGATCTGGAAACACCATATATTTT. Its translation is CASSLSRGSGNTIYF. Drawing the rest from reference TRBV7-3 and TRBJ1-3, the complete variable domain is GAGVSQTPSNKVTEKGKYVELRCDPISGHTALYWYRQSLGQGPEFLIYFQGTGAADDSGLPNDRFFAVRPEGSVSTLKIQRTERGDSAVYLCASSLSRGSGNTIYFGEGSWLTVV.